The entry below gives a single T cell receptor (beta chain) sequence along with its context. This table comes from immunoSEQ multiplex PCR, and its TCRdb copy is limited to in-frame clones, with some not included. This table holds approximately 71,000 clones, approximately 94% found once. Trimming pared 0 bases from V and 5 bases from J, leaving 14 bases between. This CDR3 is built from 15 residues. The source of the sample is a study of T cell changes during pregnancy in multiple sclerosis. The sample in question was peripheral blood, obtained in the third trimester of pregnancy. This clonotype was obtained from a female donor with multiple sclerosis, enrolled in a pregnancy study. The chain carries TRBV5-3 and TRBJ2-5; tentatively, D is TRBD1 (6 bases). TRBV5-3 is labeled an ORF, and its function is uncertain. The CDR3 nucleotides are TGTGCCAGAAGCTTGGTGGAACAGGGCTGGGAGACCCAGTACTTC. Translated, it gives CARSLVEQGWETQYF.